The 23 T cell receptor beta chains listed next were all sequenced from one sample in a study of cytomegalovirus exposure and HLA in healthy donors. Primers included in the PCR were 60 Vbeta and 13 Jbeta primers. The assay was immunoSEQ multiplex PCR, and TCRdb's table has in-frame clones only and misses some. The table records around 21,000 clones, around 77% of them present only once. The sequenced sample was PBMCs. The receptor source for this set is a man between 60 and 75 years old in good health and CMV-seronegative.

V gene TRBV29-1 combines with J gene TRBJ2-7; 10 bases map to TRBD1. The J segment lost 6 bases and the V segment lost 5 bases, leaving 10 bases of the junction unmatched. The CDR3 has 14 residues. CDR1 SQVTM and CDR2 ANQGSEA come from the germline V gene. The CDR3 region has the DNA TGCAGCGTTCGGCGGGGACAGGGGCAAGGCGAGCAGTACTTC. Translated: CSVRRGQGQGEQYF.

This chain uses TRBV6-5 with TRBJ2-1; no definite D call. The CDR3 runs to 15 residues. Trimming pared 6 bases from V and 0 bases from J, leaving 12 bases between. CDR1 and CDR2 (germline): MNHEY, SVGAGI. CDR3 bases: TGTGCCAGCAGACTCCATGGTAGCTCCTACAATGAGCAGTTCTTC. It specifies CASRLHGSSYNEQFF.

The chain couples TRBV29-1 to TRBJ2-7; D gene unclear. Per germline, CDR1 SQVTM and CDR2 ANQGSEA. The V and J ends lost 0 bases and 6 bases respectively, with 9 bases between them. The CDR3 extends over 12 amino acids. In DNA, the CDR3 is TGCAGCGTTGAAGACTCTAGAGTCGAGCAGTACTTC. The encoded protein is CSVEDSRVEQYF.

The chain employs TRBV5-1 and TRBJ2-2; 9 bases are shared with TRBD2. In germline, CDR1 is SGHRS, CDR2 YFSETQ. V was pared by 0 bases and J by 0 bases, with 3 bases of the junction left unmatched. The CDR3 sequence is 17 residues long. CDR3 residues: CASSLVSGSANTGELFF. The DNA for the CDR3 is TGCGCCAGCAGCTTGGTTAGCGGGAGCGCGAACACCGGGGAGCTGTTTTTT.

The chain joins TRBV2 to TRBJ1-2, with 7 bases that match TRBD1. J lost 2 bases, V lost 6 bases, and 12 bases had no gene match. The germline V gene encodes CDR1 SNHLY and CDR2 FYNNEI. CDR3 size: 16 residues. CDR3 protein: CASSPGGWARNYGYTF. The CDR3 DNA reads as TGTGCCAGCAGCCCAGGGGGGTGGGCTCGGAACTATGGCTACACCTTC.

The V call is TRBV25-1, the J call TRBJ2-2; weak D call: TRBD2 (5 bases). Per the germline V gene, CDR1 is MGHDK and CDR2 is SYGVNS. Between the trimmed V and J ends, which lost 6 bases and 2 bases, there was a span of 16 bases. This CDR3 comprises 16 residues. This CDR3 reads CASSSSPRVNTGELFF. DNA for the CDR3: TGTGCCAGCAGCTCTAGCCCCCGAGTTAACACCGGGGAGCTGTTTTTT.

The chain employs TRBV11-3 and TRBJ2-1, with 10 bases fitting TRBD1. The CDR3 runs to 15 residues. Germline V gene data show CDR1 as SGHNT and CDR2 as YENEEA. V shed 5 bases, J shed 8 bases, and the junction held 9 bases outside the gene matches. For the CDR3, the DNA is TGTGCCAGCAGCAAAGCCGGGACAGGGGTCGATGAGCAGTTCTTC. It is translated as CASSKAGTGVDEQFF.

The J gene is TRBJ1-1, the V gene TRBV6-1; TRBD1 matches at 8 bases. The CDR3 spans 14 residues. Germline V gene lookup returns CDR1 MNHNS and CDR2 SASEGT. Trimming took 7 bases from V and 0 from J; bases not matched to a gene: 4. The CDR3, as DNA: TGTGCCAGCACACGACAGGGGCTGAACACTGAAGCTTTCTTT. Amino acids: CASTRQGLNTEAFF.

The chain couples TRBV14 to TRBJ1-2; 9 nucleotides align to TRBD1. V dropped 2 bases and J dropped 6; count of bases not matched to a gene: 7. The CDR3 spans 15 residues. In germline, CDR1 is SGHDN, CDR2 FVKESK. Here the CDR3 DNA reads TGTGCCAGCAGCCAACTCGGACAGGGGAGGAATGGCTACACCTTC. Translation gives CASSQLGQGRNGYTF.

This clone was counted a single time. The chain employs TRBV6-6 and TRBJ2-3; tentative D call: TRBD1 (6 bases). With 7 bases removed from V and 1 base from J, the gap between germline ends came to 12 bases. The germline gives CDR1 MNHNY, CDR2 SVGAGI (reference sequence). This CDR3 has 14 residues. This CDR3 is CASTDRWGTDTQYF. CDR3 sequence (DNA): TGTGCCAGCACTGACAGGTGGGGCACAGATACGCAGTATTTT.

The CDR3 region has the DNA TGTGCCAGTAGTAGGGGGGGCGCGAGCACCGGGGAGCTGTTTTTT. Translated: CASSRGGASTGELFF. The chain couples TRBV19 to TRBJ2-2, with D tentatively TRBD2 (7 bases). CDR1 is LNHDA, CDR2 SQIVND, per germline (reference sequence). The CDR3 runs 15 residues. The V gene lost 4 bases and the J gene lost 4 bases, with 13 bases spanning the gap.

The genes are TRBV2 and TRBJ1-5, with TRBD1 matching 8 bases. Germline V gene sequence: CDR1 SNHLY, CDR2 FYNNEI. The ends lost 3 bases at V and 7 bases at J; junction bases unmatched: 8. This CDR3 is built from 15 residues. The CDR3 region is CASSDRGTGAQPQHF. The CDR3, as DNA: TGTGCCAGCAGTGATCGGGGGACAGGTGCCCAGCCCCAGCATTTT. Together with reference TRBV2 and TRBJ1-5, the CDR3 gives the full variable domain: EPEVTQTPSHQVTQMGQEVILRCVPISNHLYFYWYRQILGQKVEFLVSFYNNEISEKSEIFDDQFSVERPDGSNFTLKIRSTKLEDSAMYFCASSDRGTGAQPQHFGDGTRLSIL.

V is TRBV6-6 and J is TRBJ1-5; the D is unclear. Germline V gene sequence: CDR1 MNHNY, CDR2 SVGAGI (reference sequence). The germline V and J ends were trimmed by 2 bases and 0 bases, with 8 bases remaining between them. This CDR3 contains 15 residues. CDR3 protein: CASSYIRYSNQPQHF. The CDR3 nucleotides are TGTGCCAGCAGTTACATACGGTATAGCAATCAGCCCCAGCATTTT.

In this sample, this clone turned up once. The rearrangement uses TRBV7-2 and TRBJ1-4, with 7 bases matching TRBD1. The ends lost 8 bases at V and 5 bases at J; junction bases unmatched: 14. The CDR3 totals 16 residues. Germline values: CDR1 SGHTA, CDR2 FQGNSA. The CDR3 DNA is TGTGCCAGCTCCCCTCCGGGACAGCCTTTCAATGAAAAACTGTTTTTT. Its translation: CASSPPGQPFNEKLFF. Supplemented by reference TRBV7-2 and TRBJ1-4, the full variable domain reads GAGVSQSPSNKVTEKGKDVELRCDPISGHTALYWYRQSLGQGLEFLIYFQGNSAPDKSGLPSDRFSAERTGGSVSTLTIQRTQQEDSAVYLCASSPPGQPFNEKLFFGSGTQLSVL.

This chain links TRBV2 with TRBJ1-4, with TRBD1 matching over 10 bases. Germline assignment: CDR1 SNHLY and CDR2 FYNNEI. This CDR3 comprises 14 residues. Unmatched junction bases numbered 5, after V lost 5 bases and J lost 8 bases. The CDR3 sequence: CASSSDRGREKLFF. In DNA, the CDR3 is TGTGCCAGCAGTTCGGACAGGGGGAGAGAAAAACTGTTTTTT.

This clone was seen a handful of times. This chain links TRBV6-1 with TRBJ1-5; D might be TRBD1 (5 bases). The CDR3 totals 13 residues. Per the germline V gene, CDR1 is MNHNS and CDR2 is SASEGT. Trimming left V 6 bases short and J 4 bases short, with 10 bases between. The DNA for the CDR3 is TGTGCCAGCAGGCTGACAGAAAATCAGCCCCAGCATTTT. Protein product: CASRLTENQPQHF.

The chain joins TRBV6-1 to TRBJ1-6, with 9 bases that match TRBD1. The CDR3 is made up of 14 amino acids. Germline CDR1 is MNHNS and CDR2 is SASEGT. V shed 3 bases and J 7 bases; nucleotides not matched to a gene: 1. The CDR3 reads CASSETGGNSPLHF. In nucleotides, the CDR3 is TGTGCCAGCAGTGAGACAGGGGGGAATTCACCCCTCCACTTT.

The J gene is TRBJ2-3, the V gene TRBV27; perhaps TRBD1 as D (6 bases). The V and J ends lost 5 bases and 1 base respectively, with 13 bases between them. Germline V gene lookup returns CDR1 MNHEY and CDR2 SMNVEV (reference sequence). The CDR3 length is 15 residues. CDR3 protein: CASSPEGERTDTQYF. CDR3 nucleotide sequence: TGTGCCAGCAGTCCCGAGGGGGAACGCACAGATACGCAGTATTTT.

The V call is TRBV28, the J call TRBJ2-1; D remains unclear. Per germline, CDR1 MDHEN and CDR2 SYDVKM. This CDR3 has 14 amino acids. The V end was cut by 4 bases, the J end by 4 bases, with 11 bases between. The CDR3 region is CASSSLTQYNEQFF. The DNA for the CDR3 is TGTGCCAGCAGTTCCCTGACACAATACAATGAGCAGTTCTTC.

This chain joins TRBV29-1 and TRBJ2-3; TRBD2 matches at 16 bases. The junction had 10 bases not matched to a gene; V was cut back by 5 bases and J by 2 bases. Germline CDR1 reads SQVTM; CDR2 reads ANQGSEA. This CDR3 spans 18 amino acids. CDR3 DNA sequence: TGCAGCGTTTATAGGACAGGGACTAGCGGGAGGGACACAGATACGCAGTATTTT. This encodes CSVYRTGTSGRDTDTQYF.

The V gene is TRBV29-1, the J gene TRBJ2-1; TRBD2 agrees at 10 bases. Germline CDR1 and CDR2: SQVTM and ANQGSEA. This CDR3 is built from 14 residues. With V trimmed by 3 bases and J by 4 bases, 3 bases remained unmatched. DNA of the CDR3: TGCAGCGTTGATGGACTAGCGGAGTACAATGAGCAGTTCTTC. Amino acids: CSVDGLAEYNEQFF.

V is TRBV27 and J is TRBJ2-2; 10 bases line up with TRBD1. Germline loops: CDR1 MNHEY, CDR2 SMNVEV (reference sequence). The CDR3 runs to 16 residues. J lost 1 base, V lost 4 bases, and 3 bases had no gene match. The DNA of the CDR3 is TGTGCCAGCAGTTCCGGACAGGGGGGGAACACCGGGGAGCTGTTTTTT. Translated: CASSSGQGGNTGELFF.

The chain combines TRBV11-1 with TRBJ2-6, with TRBD1 identical over 9 bases. The V and J ends lost 4 bases and 4 bases, in that order; junction bases with no gene match: 14. Germline-derived CDR1 and CDR2 are SGHAT and FQDESV (reference sequence). CDR3 length: 19 amino acids. The CDR3 sequence: CASSSRTGERLRGANVLTF. The CDR3 DNA is TGTGCCAGCAGCTCCCGGACAGGGGAGCGTTTAAGGGGGGCCAACGTCCTGACTTTC. Full variable domain (remainder filled in from reference TRBV11-1 and TRBJ2-6): EAEVAQSPRYKITEKSQAVAFWCDPISGHATLYWYRQILGQGPELLVQFQDESVVDDSQLPKDRFSAERLKGVDSTLKIQPAELGDSAMYLCASSSRTGERLRGANVLTFGAGSRLTVL.